This record covers a single TCR delta chain. Its specificity is not known. TCRdb records a much larger clone's protein for this DNA, with a difference at residue 5 that likely arises from a read error; the protein given is the translation of the DNA. The sample belongs to a study of gamma delta lymphoproliferative disorders and STAT genes. Study overall: Each gamma-chain library started from at least 50 ng of genomic DNA, using the LymphoTrack Dx TCRG Assay. Study-level results: In whole-repertoire clustering, gamma separated patients from controls, unlike delta. Control T cells likely spanned varied maturation stages, whereas leukemic cells were skewed toward terminal effectors.

TCRdb reprocessed the multiplex PCR reads through CATT. Here the sample spans more than 600 delta-chain clones, 5% to 6.5% being singletons. CDR3 length: 19 amino acids. V lost 3 bases to trimming and J lost 3 bases; unmatched junction nucleotides: 15. Per the germline V gene, CDR1 is GEAIGNYY and CDR2 is EKD. The receptor sequences were amplified from genomic DNA of peripheral blood mononuclear cells. The TCR sequence derives from a human donor with gamma-delta T-cell large granular lymphocyte leukemia. The rearrangement uses TRDV2 and TRDJ1; the match to TRDD3 covers 13 bases. The specimen was blood. The chain's CDR3 is CACDGITGGYAKGSDKLIF. DNA for the CDR3: TGTGCCTGTGACGGGATTACTGGGGGATACGCTAAGGGGTCCGATAAACTCATCTTT.